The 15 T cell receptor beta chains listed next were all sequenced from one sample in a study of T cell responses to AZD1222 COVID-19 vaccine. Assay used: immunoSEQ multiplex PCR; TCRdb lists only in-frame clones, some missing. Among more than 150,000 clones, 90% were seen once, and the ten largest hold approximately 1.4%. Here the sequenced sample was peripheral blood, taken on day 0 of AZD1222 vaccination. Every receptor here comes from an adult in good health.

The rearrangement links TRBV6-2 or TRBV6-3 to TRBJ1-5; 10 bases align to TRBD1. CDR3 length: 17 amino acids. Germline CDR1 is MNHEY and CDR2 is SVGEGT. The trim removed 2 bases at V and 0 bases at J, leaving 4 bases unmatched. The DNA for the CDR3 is TGTGCCAGCAGTTACCCGGGACAGGGGATTAGCAATCAGCCCCAGCATTTT. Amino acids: CASSYPGQGISNQPQHF.

CDR3 residues: CASSLVPRGNTDTQYF. CDR3 DNA: TGTGCCAGCAGCTTAGTGCCCAGGGGGAACACAGATACGCAGTATTTT. This sequence joins TRBV7-8 and TRBJ2-3, with TRBD1 matching over 7 bases. Germline lookup yields CDR1 SGHVS and CDR2 FQNEAQ. This CDR3 is 16 amino acids long. Trimming took 1 base from V and 2 from J; bases not matched to a gene: 6.

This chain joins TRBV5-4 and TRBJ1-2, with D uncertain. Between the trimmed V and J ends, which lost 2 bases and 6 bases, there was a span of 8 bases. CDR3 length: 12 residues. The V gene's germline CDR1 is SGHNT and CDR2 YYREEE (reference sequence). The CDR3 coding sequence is TGTGCCAGCAGCTTTAGGCCAGATGGCTACACCTTC. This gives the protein CASSFRPDGYTF.

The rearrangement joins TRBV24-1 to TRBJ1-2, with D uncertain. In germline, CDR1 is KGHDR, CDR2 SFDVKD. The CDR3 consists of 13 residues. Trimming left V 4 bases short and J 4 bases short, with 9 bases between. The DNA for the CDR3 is TGTGCCACCAGTGAATCGAGATCCTATGGCTACACCTTC. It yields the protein CATSESRSYGYTF.

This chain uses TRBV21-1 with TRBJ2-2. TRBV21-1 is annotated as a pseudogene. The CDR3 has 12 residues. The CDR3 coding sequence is TGTGCCAGCAGCAGGGGCACCGGGGAGCTGTTTTTT. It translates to CASSRGTGELFF.

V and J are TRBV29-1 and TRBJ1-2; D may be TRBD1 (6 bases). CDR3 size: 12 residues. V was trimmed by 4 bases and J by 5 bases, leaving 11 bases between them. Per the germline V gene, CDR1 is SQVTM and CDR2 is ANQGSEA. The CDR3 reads CSVAGQGYGYTF. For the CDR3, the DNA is TGCAGCGTTGCGGGGCAGGGGTATGGCTACACCTTC.

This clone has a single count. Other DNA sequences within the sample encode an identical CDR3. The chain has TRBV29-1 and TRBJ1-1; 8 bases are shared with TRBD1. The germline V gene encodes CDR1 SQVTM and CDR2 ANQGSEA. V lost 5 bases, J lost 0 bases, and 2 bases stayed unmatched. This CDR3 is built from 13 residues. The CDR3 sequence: CSVQGAMNTEAFF. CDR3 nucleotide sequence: TGCAGCGTTCAGGGGGCGATGAACACTGAAGCTTTCTTT.

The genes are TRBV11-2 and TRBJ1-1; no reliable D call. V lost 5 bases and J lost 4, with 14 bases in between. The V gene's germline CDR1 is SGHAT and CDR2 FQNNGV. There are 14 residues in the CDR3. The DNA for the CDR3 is TGTGCCAGCAGCCCCCGCTGGTCGGGCACTGAAGCTTTCTTT. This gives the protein CASSPRWSGTEAFF.

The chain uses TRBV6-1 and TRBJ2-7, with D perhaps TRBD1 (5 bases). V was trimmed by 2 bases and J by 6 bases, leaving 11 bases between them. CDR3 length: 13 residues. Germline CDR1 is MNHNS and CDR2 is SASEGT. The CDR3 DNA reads TGTGCCAGCAGTGAACAGGGAAAGGGCGAGCAGTACTTC. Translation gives CASSEQGKGEQYF.

The CDR3 sequence: CASHPLGQGRYGYTF. CDR3 nucleotides: TGTGCCAGCCACCCACTGGGACAGGGGAGATATGGCTACACCTTC. The rearrangement links TRBV6-5 to TRBJ1-2, with 10 bases matching TRBD1. Looked up from germline, CDR1 is MNHEY and CDR2 is SVGAGI. J was trimmed by 5 bases and V by 8 bases; bases with no gene match: 11. This CDR3 is 15 amino acids long.

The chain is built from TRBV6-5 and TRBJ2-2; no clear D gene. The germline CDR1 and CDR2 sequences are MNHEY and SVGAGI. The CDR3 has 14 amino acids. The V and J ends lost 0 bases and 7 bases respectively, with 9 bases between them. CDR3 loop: CASSYSGWVGELFF. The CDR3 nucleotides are TGTGCCAGCAGTTACTCGGGTTGGGTCGGGGAGCTGTTTTTT.

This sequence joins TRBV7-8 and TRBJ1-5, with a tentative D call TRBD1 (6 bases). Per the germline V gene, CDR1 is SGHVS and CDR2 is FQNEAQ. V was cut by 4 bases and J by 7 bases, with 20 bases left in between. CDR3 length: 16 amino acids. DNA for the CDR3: TGTGCCAGCAGCTCCGAAATAGGACAGAACAGACAGCCCCAGCATTTT. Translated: CASSSEIGQNRQPQHF. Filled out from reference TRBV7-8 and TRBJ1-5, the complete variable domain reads GAGVSQSPRYKVAKRGQDVALRCDPISGHVSLFWYQQALGQGPEFLTYFQNEAQLDKSGLPSDRFFAERPEGSVSTLKIQRTQQEDSAVYLCASSSEIGQNRQPQHFGDGTRLSIL.

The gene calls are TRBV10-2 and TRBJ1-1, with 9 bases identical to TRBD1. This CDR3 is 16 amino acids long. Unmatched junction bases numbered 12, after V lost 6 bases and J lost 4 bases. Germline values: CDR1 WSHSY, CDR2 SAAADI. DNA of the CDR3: TGCGCCAGCAGGGACCGGGACAGGGAGTTGACCACTGAAGCTTTCTTT. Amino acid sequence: CASRDRDRELTTEAFF.

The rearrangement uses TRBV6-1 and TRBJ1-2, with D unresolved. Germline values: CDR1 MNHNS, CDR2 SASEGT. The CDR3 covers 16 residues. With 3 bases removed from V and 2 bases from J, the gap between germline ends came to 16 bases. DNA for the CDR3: TGTGCCAGCAGTGATGGACTTACGGGCGGGAACTATGGCTACACCTTC. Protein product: CASSDGLTGGNYGYTF.

In nucleotides, the CDR3 is TGCGCCAGCAGCCAAGAGGCAGGGTACCGCAATCAGCCCCAGCATTTT. Protein product: CASSQEAGYRNQPQHF. V gene TRBV4-1 combines with J gene TRBJ1-5, with D perhaps TRBD1 (5 bases). Trimming stripped 0 bases from V and 2 bases from J, with 11 bases between. CDR1 is MGHRA and CDR2 is YSYEKL in the germline V gene. CDR3 size: 16 residues.